The clone carrying this T cell receptor (beta chain) is a singleton in its sample. Its matching antigen is unknown. CDR1 is LNHNV, CDR2 YYDKDF, per germline (reference sequence). The CDR3 loop spans 15 amino acids. Losses at the gene ends were 3 bases for V and 2 bases for J; bases not matched to a gene: 5. This sample was taken from a study of cytomegalovirus exposure and HLA in healthy donors. The PCR employed 60 Vbeta primers together with 13 Jbeta primers. Only in-frame clones appear in the TCRdb table, and some are missing; sequencing was by immunoSEQ multiplex PCR. The repertoire holds about 190,000 clones, with around three quarters as singletons. General study points: Fewer N-insertions than the roughly 630-donor mean were reportedly shown by an Asian-associated ancestry cluster in a later analysis. A later look showed TCR association rates differing by HLA locus, highest for DRB1 and lowest for HLA-C. The study listed some 160 cytomegalovirus-associated TCR beta chains. In vitro testing confirmed a few CMV-associated chains as specific for CMV antigens.

The receptor comes from a woman younger than 35 in good health and CMV-seronegative. Input material: PBMCs. The rearrangement joins TRBV15 to TRBJ1-1; 8 positions agree with TRBD1. CDR3 residues: CATSSPGQGNTEAFF. The CDR3 DNA sequence: TGTGCCACCAGCAGTCCTGGACAGGGAAACACTGAAGCTTTCTTT.